This TCR beta chain comes out of a study of shared clonotypes between healthy human individuals. V was clipped by 0 bases and J by 1 base; unmatched bases: 4. The CDR3 consists of 15 residues. The germline gives CDR1 SGHNT, CDR2 YYREEE (reference sequence). Data came from immunoSEQ multiplex PCR; TCRdb stores just in-frame clones and leaves some out. The table lists about 470,000 clones, 79% of them singletons. Samples left unsorted employed 80 million to 95 million PBMCs for genomic DNA. This sequence joins TRBV5-4 and TRBJ2-7, with 7 bases lining up with TRBD2. Sample: PBMCs. This TCR was recovered from a woman in her thirties or forties in good health. Some clones in this sample may be carry-over from other donors' samples. The DNA of the CDR3 is TGTGCCAGCAGCTTGGGTCGACTAGCTTCCTACGAGCAGTACTTC. Translated, it gives CASSLGRLASYEQYF.